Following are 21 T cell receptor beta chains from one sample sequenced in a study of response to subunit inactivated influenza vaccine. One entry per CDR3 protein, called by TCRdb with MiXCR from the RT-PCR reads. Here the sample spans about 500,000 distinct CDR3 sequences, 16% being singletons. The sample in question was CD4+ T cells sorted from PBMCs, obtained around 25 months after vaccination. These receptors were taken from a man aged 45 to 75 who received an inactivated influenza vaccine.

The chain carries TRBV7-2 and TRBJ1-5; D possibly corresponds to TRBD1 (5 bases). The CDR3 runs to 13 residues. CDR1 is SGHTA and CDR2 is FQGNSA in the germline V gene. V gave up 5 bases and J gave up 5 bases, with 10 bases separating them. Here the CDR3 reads CASSADNYQPQHF. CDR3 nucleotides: TGTGCCAGCAGCGCGGACAACTATCAGCCCCAGCATTTT. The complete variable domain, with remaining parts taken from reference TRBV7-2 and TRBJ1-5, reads GAGVSQSPSNKVTEKGKDVELRCDPISGHTALYWYRQSLGQGLEFLIYFQGNSAPDKSGLPSDRFSAERTGGSVSTLTIQRTQQEDSAVYLCASSADNYQPQHFGDGTRLSIL.

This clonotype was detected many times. CDR3 sequence: CASSLNSGSYNEQFF. CDR3 bases: TGTGCCAGCAGCTTAAATAGCGGATCCTACAATGAGCAGTTCTTC. The rearrangement uses TRBV11-2 and TRBJ2-1; maybe TRBD2 (6 bases). CDR3 length: 15 residues. V was trimmed by 2 bases and J by 1 base, leaving 9 bases between them. Germline V gene sequence: CDR1 SGHAT, CDR2 FQNNGV.

In DNA, the CDR3 is TGTGCCAGCAGCTTTTCGGCAGGAGGGCTCTACAATGAGCAGTTCTTC. This sequence encodes CASSFSAGGLYNEQFF. The chain uses TRBV7-9 and TRBJ2-1; possibly TRBD2 for D (6 bases). This CDR3 is 16 amino acids long. Germline V CDR1 and CDR2: SEHNR, FQNEAQ (reference sequence). The V end was cut by 3 bases, the J end by 3 bases, with 15 bases between.

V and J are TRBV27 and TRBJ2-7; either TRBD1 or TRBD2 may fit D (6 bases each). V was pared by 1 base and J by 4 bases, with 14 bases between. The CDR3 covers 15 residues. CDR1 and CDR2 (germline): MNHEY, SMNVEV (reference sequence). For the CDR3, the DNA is TGTGCCAGCAGTTTATATTCCGGGGGCATTTACGAGCAGTACTTC. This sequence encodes CASSLYSGGIYEQYF.

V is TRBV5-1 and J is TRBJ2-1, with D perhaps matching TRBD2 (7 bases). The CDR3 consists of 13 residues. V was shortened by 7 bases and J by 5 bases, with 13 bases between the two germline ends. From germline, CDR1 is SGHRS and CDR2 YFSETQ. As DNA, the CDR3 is TGCGCCAGCGACGGGGGGCAGGACAATGAGCAGTTCTTC. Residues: CASDGGQDNEQFF.

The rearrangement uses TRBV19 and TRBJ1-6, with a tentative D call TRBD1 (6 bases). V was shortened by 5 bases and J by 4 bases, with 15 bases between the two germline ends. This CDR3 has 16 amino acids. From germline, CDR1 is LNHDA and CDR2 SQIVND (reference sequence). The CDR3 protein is CASSLTGPAYNSPLHF. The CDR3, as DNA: TGTGCCAGTAGTTTGACAGGACCTGCGTATAATTCACCCCTCCACTTT.

Here the CDR3 reads CASSLGGRDIQYF. In DNA form, the CDR3 reads TGTGCCAGCAGTTTAGGGGGTAGGGACATTCAGTACTTC. The genes are TRBV28 and TRBJ2-4; tentatively, D is TRBD1 or TRBD2 (5 bases each). Germline V gives CDR1 MDHEN, CDR2 SYDVKM. Deletions cut 2 bases from V and 8 bases from J, with 10 bases between. This CDR3 spans 13 amino acids.

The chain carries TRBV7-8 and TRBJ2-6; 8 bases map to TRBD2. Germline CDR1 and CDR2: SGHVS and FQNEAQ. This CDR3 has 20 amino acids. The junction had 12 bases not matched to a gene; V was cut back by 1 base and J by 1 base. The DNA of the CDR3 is TGTGCCAGCAGCTTAGGGGCCTTAGGACTAGCCCGGTCTGGGGCCAACGTCCTGACTTTC. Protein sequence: CASSLGALGLARSGANVLTF. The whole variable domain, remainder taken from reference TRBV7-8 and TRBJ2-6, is GAGVSQSPRYKVAKRGQDVALRCDPISGHVSLFWYQQALGQGPEFLTYFQNEAQLDKSGLPSDRFFAERPEGSVSTLKIQRTQQEDSAVYLCASSLGALGLARSGANVLTFGAGSRLTVL.

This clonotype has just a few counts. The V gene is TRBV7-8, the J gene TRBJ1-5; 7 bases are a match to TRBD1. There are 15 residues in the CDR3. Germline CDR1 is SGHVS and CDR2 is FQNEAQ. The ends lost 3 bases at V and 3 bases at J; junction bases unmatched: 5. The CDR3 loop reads CASSLAQGFNQPQHF. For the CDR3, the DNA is TGTGCCAGCAGCTTGGCACAGGGGTTCAATCAGCCCCAGCATTTT.

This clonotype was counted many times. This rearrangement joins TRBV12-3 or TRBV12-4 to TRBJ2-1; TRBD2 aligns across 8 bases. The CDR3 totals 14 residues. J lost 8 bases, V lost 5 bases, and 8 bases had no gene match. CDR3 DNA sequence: TGTGCCAGCAGTCCTACCAGCGGGGGCGATGAGCAGTTCTTC. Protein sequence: CASSPTSGGDEQFF.

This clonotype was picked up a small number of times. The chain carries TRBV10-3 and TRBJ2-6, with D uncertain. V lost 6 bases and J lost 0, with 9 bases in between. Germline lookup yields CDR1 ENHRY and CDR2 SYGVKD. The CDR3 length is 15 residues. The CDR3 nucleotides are TGTGCCATCAGAGATCCGAGCTCTGGGGCCAACGTCCTGACTTTC. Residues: CAIRDPSSGANVLTF.

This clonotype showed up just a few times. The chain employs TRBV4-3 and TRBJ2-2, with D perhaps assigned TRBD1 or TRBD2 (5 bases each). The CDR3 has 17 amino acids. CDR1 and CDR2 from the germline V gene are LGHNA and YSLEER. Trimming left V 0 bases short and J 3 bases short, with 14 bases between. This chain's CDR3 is CASSQDAPGRYTGELFF. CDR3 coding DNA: TGCGCCAGCAGCCAAGATGCGCCAGGGAGATACACCGGGGAGCTGTTTTTT.

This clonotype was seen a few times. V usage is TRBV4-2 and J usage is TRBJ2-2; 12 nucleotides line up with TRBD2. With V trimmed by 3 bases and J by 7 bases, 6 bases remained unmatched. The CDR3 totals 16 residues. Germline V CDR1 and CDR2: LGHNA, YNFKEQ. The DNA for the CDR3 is TGTGCCAGCAGCCATGGACTAGCGGGGAGGGACGGGGAGCTGTTTTTT. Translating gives CASSHGLAGRDGELFF.

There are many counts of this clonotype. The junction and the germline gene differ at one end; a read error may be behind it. In nucleotides, the CDR3 is TGTGCCAGCAACTTAATGAACACTGAAGCTTTCTTT. This sequence encodes CASNLMNTEAFF. The chain links TRBV7-9 to TRBJ1-1; no reliable D call. The CDR3 is 12 residues long. The germline V gene encodes CDR1 SEHNR and CDR2 FQNEAQ (reference sequence).

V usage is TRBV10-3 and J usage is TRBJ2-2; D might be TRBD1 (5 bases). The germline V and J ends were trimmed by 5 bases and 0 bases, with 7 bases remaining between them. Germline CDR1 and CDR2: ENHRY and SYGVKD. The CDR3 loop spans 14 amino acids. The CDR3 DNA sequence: TGTGCCATCAGTCAAGGGGCGAACACCGGGGAGCTGTTTTTT. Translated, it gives CAISQGANTGELFF.

CDR3 loop: CASSRFPLGTGSSYEQYF. The DNA for the CDR3 is TGCGCCAGCAGCCGTTTCCCCCTCGGCACAGGGAGCTCCTACGAGCAGTACTTC. The chain recombines TRBV4-3 with TRBJ2-7; D possibly corresponds to TRBD1 (6 bases). V lost 4 bases and J 0 bases, leaving 22 bases between the germline ends. CDR1 and CDR2 (germline): LGHNA, YSLEER. CDR3 size: 18 residues.

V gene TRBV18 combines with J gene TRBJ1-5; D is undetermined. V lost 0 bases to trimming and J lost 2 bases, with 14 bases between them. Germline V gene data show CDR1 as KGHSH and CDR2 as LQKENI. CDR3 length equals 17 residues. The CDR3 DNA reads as TGTGCCAGCTCACCACCAAGGCCGGGAAATGGCAATCAGCCCCAGCATTTT. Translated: CASSPPRPGNGNQPQHF.

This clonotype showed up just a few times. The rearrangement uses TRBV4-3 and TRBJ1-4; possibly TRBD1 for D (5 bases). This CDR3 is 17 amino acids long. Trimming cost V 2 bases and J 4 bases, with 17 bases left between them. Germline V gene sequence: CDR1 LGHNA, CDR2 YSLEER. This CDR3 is CASSQMVPGTGNEKLFF. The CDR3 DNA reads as TGCGCCAGCAGCCAAATGGTGCCCGGGACCGGTAATGAAAAACTGTTTTTT.

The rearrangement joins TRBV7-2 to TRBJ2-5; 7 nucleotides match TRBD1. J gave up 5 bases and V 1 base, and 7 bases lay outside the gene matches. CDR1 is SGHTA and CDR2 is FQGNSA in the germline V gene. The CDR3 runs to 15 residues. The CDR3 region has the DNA TGTGCCAGCAGCTTAGGTTCAGGGGGTGTCGAGACCCAGTACTTC. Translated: CASSLGSGGVETQYF.

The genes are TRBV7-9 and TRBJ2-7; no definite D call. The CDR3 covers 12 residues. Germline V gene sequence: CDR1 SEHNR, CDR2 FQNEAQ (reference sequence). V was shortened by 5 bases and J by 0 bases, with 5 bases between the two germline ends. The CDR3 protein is CASSPISYEQYF. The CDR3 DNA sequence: TGTGCCAGCAGCCCCATCTCCTACGAGCAGTACTTC.

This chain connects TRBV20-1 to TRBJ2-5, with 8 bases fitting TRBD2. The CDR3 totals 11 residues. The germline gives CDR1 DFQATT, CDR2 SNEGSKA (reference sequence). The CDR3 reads CRPAGGKTQYF. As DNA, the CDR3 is TGCAGACCCGCGGGGGGAAAGACCCAGTACTTC.